A selection of T cell receptor beta chains follows, all from one sample in a study of T cell responses to AZD1222 COVID-19 vaccine. Method: immunoSEQ multiplex PCR; TCRdb's copy keeps in-frame clones and lacks some. The sample records about 110,000 clones, about 88% being singletons. Sample: peripheral blood, taken on day 0 of AZD1222 vaccination. Receptors were obtained from an adult in good health. CDR3s include the opening cysteine and the closing phenylalanine or tryptophan. Each record gives: CDR3 length, D gene, V gene, CDR3 protein. The D gene is left open where the match is weak.

len: 14; d_gene: TRBD1; v_gene: TRBV2; CDR3aa: CASSEGDRDQPQHF
len: 16; d_gene: TRBD1; v_gene: TRBV7-3; CDR3aa: CASSLKSGTGGSPLHF
len: 13; d_gene: NA; v_gene: TRBV9; CDR3aa: CASSRRQNSPLHF
len: 14; d_gene: NA; v_gene: TRBV15; CDR3aa: CATSSGGPNQPQHF
len: 13; d_gene: NA; v_gene: TRBV5-6; CDR3aa: CASSFSRNTEAFF
len: 15; d_gene: TRBD1; v_gene: TRBV11-3; CDR3aa: CASSLTGTVGYGYTF
len: 16; d_gene: NA; v_gene: TRBV28; CDR3aa: CASSLPPGQNTGELFF
len: 15; d_gene: NA; v_gene: TRBV5-1; CDR3aa: CASSLGAGAGNTIYF
len: 15; d_gene: TRBD1; v_gene: TRBV9; CDR3aa: CASSVEGRGSTEAFF
len: 14; d_gene: TRBD2; v_gene: TRBV6-5; CDR3aa: CASRTLRGAGELFF
len: 15; d_gene: TRBD2; v_gene: TRBV4-3; CDR3aa: CASSQAAGGYYEQYF
len: 15; d_gene: NA; v_gene: TRBV9; CDR3aa: CASSAHQGFGSPLHF
len: 11; d_gene: TRBD1; v_gene: TRBV19; CDR3aa: CASGTARTGFF
len: 12; d_gene: NA; v_gene: TRBV12-3/TRBV12-4; CDR3aa: CASSQFGGEAFF
len: 16; d_gene: NA; v_gene: TRBV10-3; CDR3aa: CAISPGPTVDTGELFF
len: 15; d_gene: NA; v_gene: TRBV19; CDR3aa: CASSILGGSLEKLFF
len: 15; d_gene: TRBD1; v_gene: TRBV28; CDR3aa: CASSRYRGLRETQYF
len: 16; d_gene: TRBD1; v_gene: TRBV18; CDR3aa: CASSKGTGGLNQPQHF
len: 15; d_gene: NA; v_gene: TRBV11-2; CDR3aa: CASSLDRGIPLGYTF
len: 18; d_gene: NA; v_gene: TRBV7-3; CDR3aa: CASSPQGGGLSTTGELFF
len: 15; d_gene: TRBD1; v_gene: TRBV9; CDR3aa: CASSVRPGQNNEQFF
len: 13; d_gene: TRBD1; v_gene: TRBV24-1; CDR3aa: CATSDTSGGRAFF
len: 13; d_gene: NA; v_gene: TRBV9; CDR3aa: CASSVVSNTEAFF
len: 12; d_gene: NA; v_gene: TRBV30; CDR3aa: CAWRDGGRGYTF
len: 15; d_gene: TRBD1; v_gene: TRBV19; CDR3aa: CASSPGTGWVNEQFF
len: 16; d_gene: NA; v_gene: TRBV2; CDR3aa: CASRWSEGFSTDTQYF
len: 18; d_gene: NA; v_gene: TRBV12-5; CDR3aa: CASGLVLGRLHSGNTIYF